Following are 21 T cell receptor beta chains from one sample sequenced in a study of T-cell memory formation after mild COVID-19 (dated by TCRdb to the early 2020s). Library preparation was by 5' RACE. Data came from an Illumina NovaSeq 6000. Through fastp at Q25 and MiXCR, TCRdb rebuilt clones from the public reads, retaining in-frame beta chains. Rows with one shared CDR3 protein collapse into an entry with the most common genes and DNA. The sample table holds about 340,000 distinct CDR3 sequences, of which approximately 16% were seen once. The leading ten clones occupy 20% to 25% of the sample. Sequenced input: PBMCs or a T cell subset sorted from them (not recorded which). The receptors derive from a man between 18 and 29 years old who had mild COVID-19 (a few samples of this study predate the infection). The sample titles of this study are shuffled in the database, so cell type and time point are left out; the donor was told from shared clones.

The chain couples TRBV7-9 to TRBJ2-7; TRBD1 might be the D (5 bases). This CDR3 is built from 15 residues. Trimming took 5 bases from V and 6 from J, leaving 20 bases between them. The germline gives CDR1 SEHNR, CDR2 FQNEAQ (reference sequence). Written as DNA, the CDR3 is TGTGCCAGCAGCCCAACAGGAGTCAGGGCAGGCGAGCAGTACTTC. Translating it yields CASSPTGVRAGEQYF.

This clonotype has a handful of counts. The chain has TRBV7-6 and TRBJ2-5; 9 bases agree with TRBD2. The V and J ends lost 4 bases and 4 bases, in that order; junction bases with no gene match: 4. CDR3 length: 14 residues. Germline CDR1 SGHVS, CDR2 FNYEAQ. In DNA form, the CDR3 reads TGTGCCAGCAGCTCGTTTAGCGGGGGAGAGACCCAGTACTTC. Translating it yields CASSSFSGGETQYF.

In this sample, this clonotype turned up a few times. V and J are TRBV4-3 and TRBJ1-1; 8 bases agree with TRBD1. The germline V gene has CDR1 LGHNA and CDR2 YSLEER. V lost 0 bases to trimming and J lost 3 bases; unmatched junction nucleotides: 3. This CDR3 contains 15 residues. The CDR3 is CASSQDDRGDTEAFF. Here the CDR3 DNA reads TGCGCCAGCAGCCAAGATGACAGGGGAGACACTGAAGCTTTCTTT.

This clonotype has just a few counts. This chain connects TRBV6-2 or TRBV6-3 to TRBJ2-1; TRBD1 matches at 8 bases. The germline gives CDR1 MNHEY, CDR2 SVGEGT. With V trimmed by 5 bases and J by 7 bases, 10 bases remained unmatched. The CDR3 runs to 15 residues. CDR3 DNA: TGTGCCAGCAGTACCAGGACAGGGTATAGGAATGAGCAGTTCTTC. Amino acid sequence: CASSTRTGYRNEQFF.

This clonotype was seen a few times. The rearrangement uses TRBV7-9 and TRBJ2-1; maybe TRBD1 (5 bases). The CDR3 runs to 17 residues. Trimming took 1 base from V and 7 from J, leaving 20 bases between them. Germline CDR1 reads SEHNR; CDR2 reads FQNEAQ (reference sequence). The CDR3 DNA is TGTGCCAGCAGCTTAGGAGGCACGGGCAGGGTTTGGAATGAGCAGTTCTTC. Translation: CASSLGGTGRVWNEQFF.

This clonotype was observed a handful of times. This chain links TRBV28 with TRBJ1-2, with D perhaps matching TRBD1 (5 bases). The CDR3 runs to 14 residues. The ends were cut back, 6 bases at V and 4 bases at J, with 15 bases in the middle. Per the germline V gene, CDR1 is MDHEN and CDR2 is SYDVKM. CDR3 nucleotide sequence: TGTGCCAGCAGCTCCTTCGGGACCTCCTATGGCTACACCTTC. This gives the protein CASSSFGTSYGYTF.

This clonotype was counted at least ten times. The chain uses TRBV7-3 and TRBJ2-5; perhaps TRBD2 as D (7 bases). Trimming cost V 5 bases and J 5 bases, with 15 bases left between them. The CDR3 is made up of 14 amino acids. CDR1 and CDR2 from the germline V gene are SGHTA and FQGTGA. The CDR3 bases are TGTGCCAGCAGCGCTACGGGGGGCCTTGAGACCCAGTACTTC. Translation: CASSATGGLETQYF.

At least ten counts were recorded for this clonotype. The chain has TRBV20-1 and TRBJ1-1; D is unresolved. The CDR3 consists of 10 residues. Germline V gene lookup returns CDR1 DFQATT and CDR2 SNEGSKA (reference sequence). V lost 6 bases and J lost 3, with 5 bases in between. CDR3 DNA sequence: TGCAGTGCAGGGTACACTGAAGCTTTCTTT. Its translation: CSAGYTEAFF.

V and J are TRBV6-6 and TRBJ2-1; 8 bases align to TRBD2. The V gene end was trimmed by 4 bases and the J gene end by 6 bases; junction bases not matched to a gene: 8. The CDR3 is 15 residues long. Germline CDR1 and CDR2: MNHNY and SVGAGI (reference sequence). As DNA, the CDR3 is TGTGCCAGCAGTTGGTCGGGAGGGGGAGGCAATGAGCAGTTCTTC. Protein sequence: CASSWSGGGGNEQFF.

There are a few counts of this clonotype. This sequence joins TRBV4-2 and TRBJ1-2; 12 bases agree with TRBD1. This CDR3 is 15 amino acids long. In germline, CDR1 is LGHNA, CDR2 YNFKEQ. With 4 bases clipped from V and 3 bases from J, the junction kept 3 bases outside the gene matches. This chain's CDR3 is CASSRGQGADYGYTF. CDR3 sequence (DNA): TGTGCCAGCAGCCGGGGACAGGGGGCTGACTATGGCTACACCTTC.

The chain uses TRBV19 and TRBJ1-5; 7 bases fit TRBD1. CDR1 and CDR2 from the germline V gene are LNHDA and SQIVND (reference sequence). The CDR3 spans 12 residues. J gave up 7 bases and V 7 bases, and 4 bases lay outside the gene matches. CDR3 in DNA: TGTGCCAGTACGAGGACAGGCCAGCCCCAGCATTTT. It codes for CASTRTGQPQHF.

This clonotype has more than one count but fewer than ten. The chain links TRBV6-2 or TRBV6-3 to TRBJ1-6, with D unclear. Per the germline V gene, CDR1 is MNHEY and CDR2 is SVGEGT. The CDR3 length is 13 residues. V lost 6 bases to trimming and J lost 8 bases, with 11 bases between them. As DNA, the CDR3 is TGTGCCAGCAGCAGAGCTGGGGATTCACCCCTCCACTTT. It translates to CASSRAGDSPLHF.

Here the CDR3 reads CASSLKRGSSNSPLHF. Here the CDR3 DNA reads TGTGCCAGCAGTTTAAAACGGGGGTCTAGTAATTCACCCCTCCACTTT. The chain carries TRBV12-3 or TRBV12-4 and TRBJ1-6, with a weak D call TRBD1 (5 bases). V was clipped by 2 bases and J by 6 bases, with 14 bases between them. The CDR3 runs 16 residues.

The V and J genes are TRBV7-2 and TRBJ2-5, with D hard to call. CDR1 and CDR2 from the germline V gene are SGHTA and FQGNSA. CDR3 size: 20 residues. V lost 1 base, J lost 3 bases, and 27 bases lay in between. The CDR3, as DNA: TGTGCCAGCAGCTTAGTAGGACCCACACGGATTCCTCACCCAGAAGAGACCCAGTACTTC. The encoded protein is CASSLVGPTRIPHPEETQYF.

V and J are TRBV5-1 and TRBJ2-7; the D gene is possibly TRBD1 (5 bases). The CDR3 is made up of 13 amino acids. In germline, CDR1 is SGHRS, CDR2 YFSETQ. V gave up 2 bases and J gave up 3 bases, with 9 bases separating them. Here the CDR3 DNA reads TGCGCCAGCAGCTTTGACAGAGGCTACGAGCAGTACGTC. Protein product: CASSFDRGYEQYV.

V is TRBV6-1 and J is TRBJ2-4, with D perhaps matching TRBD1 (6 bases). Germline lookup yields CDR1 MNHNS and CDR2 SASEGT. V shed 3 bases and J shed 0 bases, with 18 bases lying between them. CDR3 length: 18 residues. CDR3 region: CASSEGTQGYGAKNIQYF. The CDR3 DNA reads TGTGCCAGCAGTGAGGGGACCCAGGGGTATGGAGCCAAAAACATTCAGTACTTC.

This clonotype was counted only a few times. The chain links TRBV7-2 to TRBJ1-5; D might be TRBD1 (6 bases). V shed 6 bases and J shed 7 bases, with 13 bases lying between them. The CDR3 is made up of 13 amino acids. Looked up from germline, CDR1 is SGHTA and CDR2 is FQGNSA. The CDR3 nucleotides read TGTGCCAGCAGTACACAGGGTGACCAGCCCCAGCATTTT. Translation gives CASSTQGDQPQHF.

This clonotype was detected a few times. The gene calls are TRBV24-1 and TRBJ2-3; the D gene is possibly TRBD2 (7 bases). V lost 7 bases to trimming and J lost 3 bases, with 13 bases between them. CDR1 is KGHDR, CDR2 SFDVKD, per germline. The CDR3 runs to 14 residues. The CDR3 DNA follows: TGTGCCACCAGGGGGGGAGGGGGAACAGATACGCAGTATTTT. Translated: CATRGGGGTDTQYF.

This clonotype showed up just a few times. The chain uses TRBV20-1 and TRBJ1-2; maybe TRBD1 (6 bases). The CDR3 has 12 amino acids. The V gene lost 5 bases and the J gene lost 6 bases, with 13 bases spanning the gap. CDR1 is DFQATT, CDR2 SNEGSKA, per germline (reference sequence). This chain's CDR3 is CSALSGVDGYTF. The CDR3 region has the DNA TGCAGTGCTCTCTCAGGGGTCGATGGCTACACCTTC.

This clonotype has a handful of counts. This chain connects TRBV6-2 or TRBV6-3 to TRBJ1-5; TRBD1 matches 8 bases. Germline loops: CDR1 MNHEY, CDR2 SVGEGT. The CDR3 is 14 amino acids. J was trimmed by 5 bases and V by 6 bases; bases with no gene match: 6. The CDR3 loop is CASSSQGAYQPQHF. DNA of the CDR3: TGTGCCAGCAGCTCCCAGGGGGCTTATCAGCCCCAGCATTTT.

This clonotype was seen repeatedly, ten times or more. The DNA of the CDR3 is TGTGCCAGCAGCTTGGCGTCTACCCACACAGATACGCAGTATTTT. The encoded protein is CASSLASTHTDTQYF. The V and J genes are TRBV5-4 and TRBJ2-3; D is unclear. The CDR3 has 15 residues. The germline V gene encodes CDR1 SGHNT and CDR2 YYREEE (reference sequence). V lost 0 bases and J 2 bases, leaving 10 bases between the germline ends.